Sequencing of this T cell receptor (beta chain) was carried out in a study of blood T cell repertoires in COVID-19. Background on the study: PBMCs, B-cell-depleted T cells, or T cells were the source of the cDNA or gDNA that made up the material.

The V gene's germline CDR1 is MDHEN and CDR2 SYDVKM. V lost 4 bases and J 2 bases, leaving 15 bases between the germline ends. The CDR3 has 15 residues. This clone showed up just a few times. Clones were read by immunoSEQ multiplex PCR, and TCRdb kept only the in-frame ones, dropping some. Of 200,000 to 250,000 clones in the sample, just under 85% are singletons; the top ten hold about 10%. The chain links TRBV28 to TRBJ2-7, with a weak D call TRBD1 (5 bases). Specimen: peripheral blood. This clonotype was obtained from a man older than 75 with acute or convalescent COVID-19. This CDR3 reads CASSWGTIRPYEQYF. The CDR3 coding sequence is TGTGCCAGCAGTTGGGGCACAATAAGGCCCTACGAGCAGTACTTC.